This T cell receptor beta chain was obtained from a study of blood T cells in healthy people across ages. Together with a sample-barcoded 5' primer, a J-beta primer mix was included in a second PCR lasting about 7 to 11 cycles. Each of the cDNA molecules was tagged by a template-switch adaptor with 12 random nucleotides. TCRdb itself ran the 5' RACE reads through MiXCR, one entry per CDR3 protein. The data show 550,000 to 650,000 distinct CDR3 sequences, with roughly 30% seen just once and around 16% held by the top ten. The donors, aged roughly 6 to 100, were healthy Caucasians from Russia. The TCR originated in a woman of 80 years or more in good health. Sequences were obtained from blood.

CDR3 bases: TGCAGTGCTCCCCCCCACCCTAGGACCCAGAACACTGAAGCTTTCTTT. This translates into CSAPPHPRTQNTEAFF. This sequence joins TRBV20-1 and TRBJ1-1, with D unclear. Germline CDR1 and CDR2: DFQATT and SNEGSKA (reference sequence). The V end was cut by 5 bases, the J end by 1 base, with 20 bases between. The CDR3 spans 16 residues.